The rows below give T cell receptor beta chains drawn from one sample of a study of identical twins. MiXCR, run by TCRdb on the 5' RACE reads, gives a single entry per CDR3 protein. The repertoire holds some 760,000 distinct CDR3 sequences, with 18% as singletons. These same records also appear under a second study, on T cells expressing NK-cell markers.

Material for sequencing was PBMCs. These receptors were obtained from a woman between 18 and 29 years old in good health. Both conserved end residues are part of each CDR3. A D gene is named only where the DNA matches it firmly. Some rows have no size entry. The others give once, few or many, or a class for an expanded clone.

>TRBJ2-3|TRBD2|TRBV10-3|few|18
TGTGCCACCCGGGGTGCGCGACTAGCGGGAGGGGGCGCAGATACGCAGTATTTT
CATRGARLAGGGADTQYF
>TRBJ1-3|.|TRBV12-3/TRBV12-4|.|14
TGTGCCAGCACGGGGCTACGCTCTGGAAACACCATATATTTT
CASTGLRSGNTIYF
>TRBJ2-7|.|TRBV7-9|few|14
TGTGCCAGCAGTTACGGGACATCCCACTACGAGCAGTACTTC
CASSYGTSHYEQYF
>TRBJ2-7|TRBD2|TRBV27|.|15
TGTGCCAGCAGTTCACCTAGCGGGAGCTCCTACGAGCAGTACTTC
CASSSPSGSSYEQYF
>TRBJ2-1|.|TRBV7-9|few|16
TGTGCCAGCAGCTTAGGACTGCCGGGAGCTTACAATGAGCAGTTCTTC
CASSLGLPGAYNEQFF
>TRBJ2-7|.|TRBV20-1|.|15
TGCAGTGCTCTACTCAGGGTGATCCCCACGCACGAGCAGTACTTC
CSALLRVIPTHEQYF
>TRBJ1-1|.|TRBV6-6|.|11
TGTGCCAGCAGTGACGGTCAAGGGACCTTCTTT
CASSDGQGTFF
>TRBJ2-7|.|TRBV12-3/TRBV12-4|.|14
TGTGCCAGCACCCGACTGAGGGGCTTCGACGAGCAGTACTTC
CASTRLRGFDEQYF
>TRBJ2-1|TRBD2|TRBV27|few|18
TGTGCCAGCAGTCACCTGGGACTAGCGGGGAGTTCCTACAATGAGCAGTTCTTC
CASSHLGLAGSSYNEQFF
>TRBJ2-5|TRBD1|TRBV7-6|few|15
TGTGCCAGCAGCTACCGGACAGGGAGAGGCGAGACCCAGTACTTC
CASSYRTGRGETQYF
>TRBJ1-2|.|TRBV7-2|.|16
TGTGCCAGCAGCTTAAGGTCGCGACAGCTCAACTATGGCTACACCTTC
CASSLRSRQLNYGYTF
>TRBJ1-2|TRBD1|TRBV20-1|few|14
TGCAGTGCTAGCAGGACAGGGCGAAACTATGGCTACACCTTC
CSASRTGRNYGYTF
>TRBJ1-2|.|TRBV29-1|few|11
TGCAGCGTTGTCAGGGACTATGGCTACACCTTC
CSVVRDYGYTF
>TRBJ2-3|TRBD2|TRBV10-3|few|15
TGTGCCATCAGTGCGAGCGGGAGGGGTGCAGATACGCAGTATTTT
CAISASGRGADTQYF
>TRBJ2-7|.|TRBV10-3|few|12
TGTGCCATCAGTGAGTCGATGTACGAGCAGTACTTC
CAISESMYEQYF
>TRBJ2-3|.|TRBV10-3|few|14
TGTGCCATCAGGCCCGCCGGAGGCACAGATACGCAGTATTTT
CAIRPAGGTDTQYF
>TRBJ2-3|TRBD2|TRBV7-3|.|17
TGTGCCAGCAGCCTCGGGCTAAATAGCGGGGGAGCAGATACGCAGTATTTT
CASSLGLNSGGADTQYF
>TRBJ2-1|TRBD2|TRBV9|.|16
TGTGCCAGCAGCGTAGTAGGGCGCGGGGGGGCGGGTGAGCAGTTCTTC
CASSVVGRGGAGEQFF
>TRBJ1-5|.|TRBV10-3|few|13
TGTGCCACCGCCGAAGGTCACAATCAGCCCCAGCATTTT
CATAEGHNQPQHF
>TRBJ2-5|.|TRBV10-2|few|15
TGCGCCAGCAGTGAGTTGGCAGGGCGGAGGGAGACCCAGTACTTC
CASSELAGRRETQYF
>TRBJ2-5|.|TRBV29-1|.|14
TGCAGCGTTCTCCCAGGGGCCTGGGGAGAGACCCAGTACTTC
CSVLPGAWGETQYF
>TRBJ2-1|TRBD2|TRBV4-3|.|14
TGCGCCAGCAGTCCCGGGACTAGGGAAGGTGAGCAGTTCTTC
CASSPGTREGEQFF
>TRBJ2-1|.|TRBV20-1|few|15
TGCAGTGCTAGAGATGCCCTACTTCCTCGCGGTGAGCAGTTCTTC
CSARDALLPRGEQFF
>TRBJ2-1|.|TRBV12-3/TRBV12-4|few|18
TGTGCCAGCAGAGTGCTCAGGCGAGGGCTAGCAGATTACAATGAGCAGTTCTTC
CASRVLRRGLADYNEQFF
>TRBJ1-2|.|TRBV4-3|.|18
TGCGCCAGCAGCCAATTGGGGGCAGGGATAGCCCCTCTGGTTAGCTACACCTTC
CASSQLGAGIAPLVSYTF
>TRBJ2-7|TRBD2|TRBV4-1|few|15
TGCGCCAGCAGCCAAGGGCAGCGGGAGTTCGACGAGCAGTACTTC
CASSQGQREFDEQYF
>TRBJ2-7|.|TRBV20-1|.|13
TGCAGTGCTAGATCCCTAATATCCTACGAGCAGTACTTC
CSARSLISYEQYF
>TRBJ1-2|.|TRBV12-3/TRBV12-4|.|11
TGTGCCAGCAGTAAAGCCTATGGCTACACCTTC
CASSKAYGYTF
>TRBJ2-1|.|TRBV7-9|.|16
TGTGCCAGCAGCGCCACGATCGACAGAATGAACAATGAGCAGTTCTTC
CASSATIDRMNNEQFF
>TRBJ2-3|TRBD2|TRBV9|few|14
TGTGCCAGCAGCGTTAGCGGGAGAACAGATACGCAGTATTTT
CASSVSGRTDTQYF
>TRBJ2-7|TRBD2|TRBV20-1|.|14
TGCAGTGCTAGCCCAGCGGGGGGTCCCTACGAGCAGTACTTC
CSASPAGGPYEQYF
>TRBJ2-1|TRBD2|TRBV13|few|16
TGTGCCAGCAGCTACGGACTAGCGGGATTATCGGGAGAGCAGTTCTTC
CASSYGLAGLSGEQFF
>TRBJ2-1|.|TRBV30|.|10
TGTGCCTGGAATTCGGGACACCAGTTCTTC
CAWNSGHQFF
>TRBJ2-3|TRBD2|TRBV4-3|few|16
TGCGCCAGCAGCCTAGGAGGTGCGGGAGAGCCAGATACGCAGTATTTT
CASSLGGAGEPDTQYF
>TRBJ1-1|.|TRBV6-1|many|13
TGTGCCAGCAGTGAAAGGACCCTAGCGGGAGCTTTCTTT
CASSERTLAGAFF
>TRBJ2-7|TRBD1|TRBV7-2|.|14
TGTGCCAGCAGCTTGTGGACAGGGCCCTACGAGCAGTACTTC
CASSLWTGPYEQYF
>TRBJ2-7|TRBD1|TRBV27|.|14
TGTGCCAGCACCCCGGGACAGGGGTTCCACGAGCAGTACTTC
CASTPGQGFHEQYF
>TRBJ2-1|TRBD2|TRBV20-1|few|12
TGCAGTGCTGCGGGAGGACAACCCGAGCAGTTCTTC
CSAAGGQPEQFF
>TRBJ1-1|TRBD1|TRBV6-5|few|15
TGTGCCAGCAGTACCTCGTCCACAGGGGTCACTGAAGCTTTCTTT
CASSTSSTGVTEAFF
>TRBJ2-7|.|TRBV7-2|.|15
TGTGCCAGCAGCGTAGGACATACAAACTCCTACGAGCAGTACTTC
CASSVGHTNSYEQYF
>TRBJ1-5|.|TRBV15|many|12
TGTGCCACCAGCAGACCCGATCAGCCCCAGCATTTT
CATSRPDQPQHF
>TRBJ2-5|TRBD2|TRBV15|.|16
TGTGCCACCAGCAGAGCACTAGCGGACCTACAAGAGACCCAGTACTTC
CATSRALADLQETQYF
>TRBJ2-1|.|TRBV6-5|many|13
TGTGCCAGCAGTTCCCTACAAGGGGGTGAGCAGTTCTTC
CASSSLQGGEQFF
>TRBJ2-5|TRBD1|TRBV5-1|.|15
TGCGCCAGCACCCCGATGACAGGGGGTCAGGAGACCCAGTACTTC
CASTPMTGGQETQYF
>TRBJ1-5|.|TRBV12-5|.|12
TGTGCTAGTGGTGCTAGCAATCAGCCCCAGCATTTT
CASGASNQPQHF
>TRBJ2-3|TRBD2|TRBV29-1|.|14
TGCAGCGTTCTCGCGGGAGGGGGGATAGATACGCAGTATTTT
CSVLAGGGIDTQYF
>TRBJ2-5|.|TRBV12-3/TRBV12-4|few|16
TGTGCCAGCAGTCCCGGGCGGGGGCTGTACCAAGAGACCCAGTACTTC
CASSPGRGLYQETQYF
>TRBJ1-1|TRBD1|TRBV24-1|.|15
TGTGCCACCAGGGGACAGCGTAGGAAGAACACTGAAGCTTTCTTT
CATRGQRRKNTEAFF
>TRBJ2-3|.|TRBV15|.|16
TGTGCCACCAGCAGAGATGGTGCGGGCAGGGCAGATACGCAGTATTTT
CATSRDGAGRADTQYF
>TRBJ2-1|.|TRBV5-1|few|13
TGCGCCAGCAGCTCCGGGGGGCCCAATGAGCAGTTCTTC
CASSSGGPNEQFF
>TRBJ1-1|.|TRBV4-3|.|14
TGCGCCAGCAGCCGGAAGGGGACGATCGATGAAGCTTTCTTT
CASSRKGTIDEAFF
>TRBJ2-1|TRBD2|TRBV20-1|few|14
TGCAGTGCTAGCCCGGGGGGGTTAGACAATGAGCAGTTCTTC
CSASPGGLDNEQFF
>TRBJ2-7|.|TRBV6-5|few|15
TGTGCCAGCAGTTCACGCCGGACGGTCACCTACGAGCAGTACTTC
CASSSRRTVTYEQYF
>TRBJ2-5|.|TRBV20-1|few|15
TGCAGTACTCCCGGCGGGGCCGGTTCTGGGGAGACCCAGTACTTC
CSTPGGAGSGETQYF
>TRBJ1-3|.|TRBV5-1|.|14
TGCGCCAGCAGCGTGGGCCTCTCTGGAAACACCATATATTTT
CASSVGLSGNTIYF
>TRBJ2-7|.|TRBV15|many|12
TGTGCCACCAGTCAAATCTCCTACGAGCAGTACTTC
CATSQISYEQYF
>TRBJ2-1|.|TRBV20-1|few|15
TGCAGTGCTAGCCCCGGGACTCGGATTTACAATGAGCAGTTCTTC
CSASPGTRIYNEQFF
>TRBJ2-4|.|TRBV5-5|.|17
TGTGCCAGCAGCTTCGGCTCGGGGATTAACGCCAAAAACATTCAGTACTTC
CASSFGSGINAKNIQYF